The entry below describes one T cell receptor beta chain. The record originates from a study of OX40 agonist ivuxolimab in advanced cancers. Study at large: Every 2 weeks, ivuxolimab was infused into the patients intravenously at between 0.01 and 10 mg/kg. Three partial responders included one hepatocellular carcinoma patient and two cutaneous melanoma patients.

Sequenced by immunoSEQ multiplex PCR; TCRdb stores in-frame clones only, minus some. The data show 50,000 to 70,000 clones, 84% seen once. Exclusion applied to patients with autoimmune disease history or systemic immunosuppression. With baseline, cycle 4 day 1, and cycle 7 day 1 as timepoints, blood was sampled. Germline V gene data show CDR1 as GTSNPN and CDR2 as SVGIG (reference sequence). V dropped 2 bases and J dropped 4 bases, with 11 bases sitting between them. This CDR3 spans 14 amino acids. Specimen: CD4+ or CD8+ T cells sorted from blood, collected in a trial of the OX40 agonist ivuxolimab. This sequence originates from an adult with an advanced solid tumor such as melanoma, head and neck, liver or kidney cancer. This chain joins TRBV30 and TRBJ1-4; no clear D gene. In DNA, the CDR3 is TGTGCCTGGAGTTGGAGGGTTAATAATGAAAAACTGTTTTTT. This translates into CAWSWRVNNEKLFF.